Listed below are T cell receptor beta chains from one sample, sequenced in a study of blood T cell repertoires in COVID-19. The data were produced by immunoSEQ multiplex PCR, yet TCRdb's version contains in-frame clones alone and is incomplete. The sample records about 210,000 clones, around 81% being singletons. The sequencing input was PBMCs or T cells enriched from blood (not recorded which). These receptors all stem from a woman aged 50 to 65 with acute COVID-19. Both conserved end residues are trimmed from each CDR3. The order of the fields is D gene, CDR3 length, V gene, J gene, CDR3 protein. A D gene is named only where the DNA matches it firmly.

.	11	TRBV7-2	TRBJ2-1	ASSLVGAGEQF
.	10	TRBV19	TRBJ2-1	ASSMGGNEQF
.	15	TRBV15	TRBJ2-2	ATSRDLQGLGTGELF
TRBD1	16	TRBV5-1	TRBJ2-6	ASSETGQGVSGANVLT
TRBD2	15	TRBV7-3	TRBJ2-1	ASSLTPLAGSYNEQF
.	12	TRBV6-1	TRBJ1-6	ASSEPLNRAPLH
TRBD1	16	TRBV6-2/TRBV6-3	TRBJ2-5	ASSPGQWTSGPGETQY
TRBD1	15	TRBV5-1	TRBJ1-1	ASSLGLSTGVNTEAF
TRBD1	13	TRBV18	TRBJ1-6	ASSPVQGVNSPLH
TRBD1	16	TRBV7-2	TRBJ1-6	ASSSTGDRWTYNSPLH
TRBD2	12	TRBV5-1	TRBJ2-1	ASSLGGTSGGQF
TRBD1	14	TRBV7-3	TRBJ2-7	ASSPHPGTGYYEQY
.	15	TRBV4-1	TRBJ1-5	ASSQDLGQAQDQPQH
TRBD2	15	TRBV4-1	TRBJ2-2	ASSFRTSGRGTGELF
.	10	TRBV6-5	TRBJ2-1	ASSPQYNEQF
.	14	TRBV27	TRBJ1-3	ASSPRRGGAGNTIY
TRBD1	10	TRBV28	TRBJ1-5	ASQGAGQPQH
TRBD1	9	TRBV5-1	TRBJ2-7	ASSDRGPKY
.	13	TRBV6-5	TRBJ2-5	ASRHLRDNEGTQY
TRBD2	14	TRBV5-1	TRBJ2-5	ASSPRLAGSRETQY
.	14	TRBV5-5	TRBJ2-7	ASSLRVGGPPYEQY
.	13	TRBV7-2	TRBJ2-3	ASSFSGRTTDTQY
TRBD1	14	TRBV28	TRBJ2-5	ASSPLDRMSQETQY
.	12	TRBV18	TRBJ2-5	ASSPARGQETQY
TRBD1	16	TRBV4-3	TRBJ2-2	ASSQDRVTGGFAGELF
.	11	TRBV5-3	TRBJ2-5	ARSFGHPETQY
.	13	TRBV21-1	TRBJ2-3	ASSNSDRVDDTQY